A single sample is the source of the 14 T cell receptor beta chains below, sequenced in a study of T cell responses to AZD1222 COVID-19 vaccine. TCRdb's table, derived via immunoSEQ multiplex PCR, lists solely in-frame clones and lacks some. The data contain 80,000 to 100,000 clones, roughly 91% of them singletons. The sample in question was peripheral blood, obtained on day 0 of MenACWY control vaccination. The receptor set was obtained from an adult in good health.

The V call is TRBV5-6, the J call TRBJ2-7; TRBD1 is a possible D gene (6 bases). This CDR3 comprises 14 residues. Germline loops: CDR1 SGHDT, CDR2 YYEEEE. The V end lost 0 bases, the J end lost 2 bases, and 9 bases lay between the germline ends. The CDR3, as DNA: TGTGCCAGCAGCTTGGTCCCAGGGGCCTACGAGCAGTACTTC. This codes for CASSLVPGAYEQYF.

The rearrangement uses TRBV5-4 and TRBJ1-2; D possibly corresponds to TRBD1 (5 bases). The CDR3 covers 14 residues. Germline loops: CDR1 SGHNT, CDR2 YYREEE (reference sequence). V was trimmed by 1 base and J by 4 bases, leaving 11 bases between them. Here the CDR3 DNA reads TGTGCCAGCAGCTTGCAAGGGGCCGCCTATGGCTACACCTTC. Its translation is CASSLQGAAYGYTF.

This clone appeared a few times. The V gene is TRBV3-1 (or the pseudogene TRBV3-2), the J gene TRBJ2-7, with 12 bases lining up with TRBD2. The CDR3 totals 17 residues. Trimming at V came to 4 bases and at J to 5 bases, leaving 12 bases not matched to a gene. Germline V gives CDR1 LGHDT, CDR2 YNNKEL (reference sequence). The CDR3 nucleotides are TGTGCCAGCAGCCCCATTTTACTAGCGGGGGGTGTCGACGAGCAGTACTTC. As protein: CASSPILLAGGVDEQYF.

The chain combines TRBV19 with TRBJ1-1; perhaps TRBD1 as D (5 bases). V was pared by 3 bases and J by 1 base, with 9 bases between. This CDR3 has 14 amino acids. In germline, CDR1 is LNHDA, CDR2 SQIVND (reference sequence). CDR3 sequence reads: CASSIRQGNTEAFF. CDR3 sequence (DNA): TGTGCCAGTAGTATCAGGCAGGGGAACACTGAAGCTTTCTTT. Full variable domain (outside the CDR3, taken from reference TRBV19 and TRBJ1-1): DGGITQSPKYLFRKEGQNVTLSCEQNLNHDAMYWYRQDPGQGLRLIYYSQIVNDFQKGDIAEGYSVSREKKESFPLTVTSAQKNPTAFYLCASSIRQGNTEAFFGQGTRLTVV.

The rearrangement uses TRBV7-2 and TRBJ1-3; TRBD1 might be the D (5 bases). There are 15 residues in the CDR3. With 5 bases removed from V and 2 bases from J, the gap between germline ends came to 13 bases. Germline CDR1 is SGHTA and CDR2 is FQGNSA. The CDR3 DNA follows: TGTGCCAGCAGCCTACGACCGGGGCCTGGAAACACCATATATTTT. It encodes CASSLRPGPGNTIYF. Filled out from reference TRBV7-2 and TRBJ1-3, the complete variable domain reads GAGVSQSPSNKVTEKGKDVELRCDPISGHTALYWYRQSLGQGLEFLIYFQGNSAPDKSGLPSDRFSAERTGGSVSTLTIQRTQQEDSAVYLCASSLRPGPGNTIYFGEGSWLTVV.

This rearrangement joins TRBV7-8 to TRBJ1-2, with TRBD1 as a possible D gene (6 bases). This CDR3 has 17 amino acids. V dropped 1 base and J dropped 2 bases, with 17 bases sitting between them. Germline values: CDR1 SGHVS, CDR2 FQNEAQ. The CDR3 DNA reads TGTGCCAGCAGCTTAGGGGGGGCCACAGGGTTCAACTATGGCTACACCTTC. This codes for CASSLGGATGFNYGYTF.

The chain is built from TRBV7-2 and TRBJ2-2; D is unresolved. The CDR3 length is 12 residues. The germline V and J ends were trimmed by 5 bases and 6 bases, with 7 bases remaining between them. CDR1 is SGHTA, CDR2 FQGNSA, per germline. Here the CDR3 reads CASSPVSGELFF. The CDR3 DNA is TGTGCCAGCAGCCCGGTCTCCGGGGAGCTGTTTTTT.

The rearrangement uses TRBV2 and TRBJ1-1; D is ambiguous. With 7 bases removed from V and 6 bases from J, the gap between germline ends came to 12 bases. Germline lookup yields CDR1 SNHLY and CDR2 FYNNEI. The CDR3 consists of 12 residues. CDR3 in amino acids: CASTEGPSEAFF. The CDR3 nucleotides read TGTGCCAGCACCGAGGGCCCTTCTGAAGCTTTCTTT.

The chain carries TRBV6-4 and TRBJ2-1; 8 bases map to TRBD1. The CDR3 has 17 amino acids. Losses at the gene ends were 2 bases for V and 0 bases for J; bases not matched to a gene: 6. Germline V gene data show CDR1 as MRHNA and CDR2 as SNTAGT. CDR3 region: CASSDDAGTGSYNEQFF. The CDR3, as DNA: TGTGCCAGCAGTGACGACGCTGGGACAGGCTCCTACAATGAGCAGTTCTTC.

The chain has TRBV7-9 and TRBJ1-4; no reliable D call. V was trimmed by 3 bases and J by 0 bases, leaving 11 bases between them. The germline V gene has CDR1 SEHNR and CDR2 FQNEAQ (reference sequence). The CDR3 length is 16 residues. This chain's CDR3 is CASSFSPTATNEKLFF. The CDR3 region has the DNA TGTGCCAGCAGCTTCTCGCCCACTGCAACTAATGAAAAACTGTTTTTT.

J is TRBJ1-2 and V is TRBV6-5; TRBD1 might be the D (6 bases). CDR1 and CDR2 (germline): MNHEY, SVGAGI. Between the trimmed V and J ends, which lost 0 bases and 7 bases, there was a span of 12 bases. This CDR3 is built from 14 residues. In DNA form, the CDR3 reads TGTGCCAGCAGTTACTCAAGGGGGGCGGGTGGCTACACCTTC. Protein product: CASSYSRGAGGYTF.

As for this clone: Other DNA sequences in the sample encode the same CDR3. The chain is built from TRBV6-5 and TRBJ1-2; TRBD1 might be the D (5 bases). The ends were cut back, 0 bases at V and 7 bases at J, with 9 bases in the middle. The CDR3 covers 13 residues. The germline gives CDR1 MNHEY, CDR2 SVGAGI. CDR3 amino acids: CASSYSGEGGYTF. The CDR3 nucleotides read TGTGCCAGCAGTTACTCAGGGGAAGGTGGCTACACCTTC.

The chain links TRBV3-1 (or the pseudogene TRBV3-2) to TRBJ2-3, with D tentatively TRBD2 (7 bases). The CDR3 contains 16 residues. Per the germline V gene, CDR1 is LGHDT and CDR2 is YNNKEL (reference sequence). Trimming removed 2 bases from V and 5 bases from J, with 17 bases in between. CDR3 in DNA: TGTGCCAGCAGCCAATTGCGGGGGCTGCGGGGAGATACGCAGTATTTT. Translating it yields CASSQLRGLRGDTQYF.

This clone was found once. The chain joins TRBV5-1 to TRBJ2-2; possibly TRBD1 for D (6 bases). The V gene's germline CDR1 is SGHRS and CDR2 YFSETQ. The CDR3 is made up of 15 amino acids. The V gene lost 4 bases and the J gene lost 3 bases, with 13 bases spanning the gap. CDR3 in DNA: TGCGCCAGCAGCCTCCGGGACACTTACACCGGGGAGCTGTTTTTT. It codes for CASSLRDTYTGELFF.